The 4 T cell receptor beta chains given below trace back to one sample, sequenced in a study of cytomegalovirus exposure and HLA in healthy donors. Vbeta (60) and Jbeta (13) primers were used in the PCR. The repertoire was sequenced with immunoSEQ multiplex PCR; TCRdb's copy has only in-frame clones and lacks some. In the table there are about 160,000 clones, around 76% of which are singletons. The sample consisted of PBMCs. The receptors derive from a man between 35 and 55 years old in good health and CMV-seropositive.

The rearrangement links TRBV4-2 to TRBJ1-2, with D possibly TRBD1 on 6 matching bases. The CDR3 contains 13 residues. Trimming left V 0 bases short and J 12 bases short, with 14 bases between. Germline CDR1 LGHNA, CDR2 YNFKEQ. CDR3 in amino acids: CASSQDEWGGNTF. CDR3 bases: TGTGCCAGCAGCCAAGATGAGTGGGGGGGCAACACCTTC.

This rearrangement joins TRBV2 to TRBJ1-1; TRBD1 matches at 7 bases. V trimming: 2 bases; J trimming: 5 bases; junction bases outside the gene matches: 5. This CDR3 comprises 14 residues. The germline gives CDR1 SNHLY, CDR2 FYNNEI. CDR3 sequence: CASSERRGRTEAFF. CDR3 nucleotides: TGTGCCAGCAGTGAAAGGAGGGGGCGGACTGAAGCTTTCTTT.

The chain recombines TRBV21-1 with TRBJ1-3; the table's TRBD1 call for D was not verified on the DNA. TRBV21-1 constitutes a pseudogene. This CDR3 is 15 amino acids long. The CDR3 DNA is TGTGCCAGCAGCACAGGGACAGCCTCTGGAAACACCATATATTTT. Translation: CASSTGTASGNTIYF.

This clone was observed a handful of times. Here the CDR3 reads CASSKSHSSYEQYF. The CDR3 DNA reads as TGTGCCAGTAGTAAATCCCACAGTTCCTACGAGCAGTACTTC. This chain connects TRBV19 to TRBJ2-7; D is ambiguous. The CDR3 runs 14 residues. Per germline, CDR1 LNHDA and CDR2 SQIVND (reference sequence). Trimming took off 4 bases at V and 1 base at J, with 11 bases between the two ends. Full variable domain (rest looked up from reference TRBV19 and TRBJ2-7): DGGITQSPKYLFRKEGQNVTLSCEQNLNHDAMYWYRQDPGQGLRLIYYSQIVNDFQKGDIAEGYSVSREKKESFPLTVTSAQKNPTAFYLCASSKSHSSYEQYFGPGTRLTVT.